This T cell receptor (delta chain) is from a study of gamma-delta T cells after stem cell transplantation. TCRdb used CATT to re-call clones from the RT-PCR reads. The repertoire holds about 1,400 delta-chain clones, with around 14% as singletons. Only a few counts were recorded for this clone. With a far larger clone one base away, a read error is the likely cause. The germline V gene has CDR1 TVYSNPD and CDR2 GDNSRS (reference sequence). V gave up 1 base and J gave up 1 base; unmatched junction bases: 30. The length of the CDR3 is 24 residues. The rearrangement uses TRDV3 and TRDJ1, with 13 bases that match TRDD3. The sequenced sample consisted of gamma-delta T cells. This clonotype originated in a human donor. It is not recorded whose cells these are; they may come from a transplant donor. The CDR3 DNA reads TGTGCCTTTAATCGGAAACCCCCACTACGGGGACTGGGGGATACGCGGGGGAGCACCGATAAACTCATCTTT. Translating gives CAFNRKPPLRGLGDTRGSTDKLIF.